Given below is one T cell receptor (beta chain) in context. Its antigen is unidentified. These data are taken from a study of shared clonotypes between healthy human individuals. Study conclusions and caveats: Relative to their counterparts shared across all four donors, non-shared clonotypes exhibited diminished generation probabilities.

The CDR3 is made up of 13 amino acids. Germline V gene lookup returns CDR1 SGHTS and CDR2 YDEGEE. Trimming shortened V by 3 bases and J by 5 bases, and 11 bases separated the two germline ends. Profiled with immunoSEQ multiplex PCR; TCRdb holds only in-frame clones, not every one. Of 1.5 million to 1.9 million clones detected, 98% appear once; the ten largest clones hold about 0.42%. Sample: naive CD4+ T cells sorted from blood. Regarding subset: CD45RA+ positively selected. This receptor was taken from a man in his thirties or forties in good health. V is TRBV5-8 and J is TRBJ2-5; D gene unclear. The chain's CDR3 is CASSWGLGETQYF. The CDR3 DNA sequence: TGTGCCAGCAGCTGGGGTCTGGGGGAGACCCAGTACTTC.